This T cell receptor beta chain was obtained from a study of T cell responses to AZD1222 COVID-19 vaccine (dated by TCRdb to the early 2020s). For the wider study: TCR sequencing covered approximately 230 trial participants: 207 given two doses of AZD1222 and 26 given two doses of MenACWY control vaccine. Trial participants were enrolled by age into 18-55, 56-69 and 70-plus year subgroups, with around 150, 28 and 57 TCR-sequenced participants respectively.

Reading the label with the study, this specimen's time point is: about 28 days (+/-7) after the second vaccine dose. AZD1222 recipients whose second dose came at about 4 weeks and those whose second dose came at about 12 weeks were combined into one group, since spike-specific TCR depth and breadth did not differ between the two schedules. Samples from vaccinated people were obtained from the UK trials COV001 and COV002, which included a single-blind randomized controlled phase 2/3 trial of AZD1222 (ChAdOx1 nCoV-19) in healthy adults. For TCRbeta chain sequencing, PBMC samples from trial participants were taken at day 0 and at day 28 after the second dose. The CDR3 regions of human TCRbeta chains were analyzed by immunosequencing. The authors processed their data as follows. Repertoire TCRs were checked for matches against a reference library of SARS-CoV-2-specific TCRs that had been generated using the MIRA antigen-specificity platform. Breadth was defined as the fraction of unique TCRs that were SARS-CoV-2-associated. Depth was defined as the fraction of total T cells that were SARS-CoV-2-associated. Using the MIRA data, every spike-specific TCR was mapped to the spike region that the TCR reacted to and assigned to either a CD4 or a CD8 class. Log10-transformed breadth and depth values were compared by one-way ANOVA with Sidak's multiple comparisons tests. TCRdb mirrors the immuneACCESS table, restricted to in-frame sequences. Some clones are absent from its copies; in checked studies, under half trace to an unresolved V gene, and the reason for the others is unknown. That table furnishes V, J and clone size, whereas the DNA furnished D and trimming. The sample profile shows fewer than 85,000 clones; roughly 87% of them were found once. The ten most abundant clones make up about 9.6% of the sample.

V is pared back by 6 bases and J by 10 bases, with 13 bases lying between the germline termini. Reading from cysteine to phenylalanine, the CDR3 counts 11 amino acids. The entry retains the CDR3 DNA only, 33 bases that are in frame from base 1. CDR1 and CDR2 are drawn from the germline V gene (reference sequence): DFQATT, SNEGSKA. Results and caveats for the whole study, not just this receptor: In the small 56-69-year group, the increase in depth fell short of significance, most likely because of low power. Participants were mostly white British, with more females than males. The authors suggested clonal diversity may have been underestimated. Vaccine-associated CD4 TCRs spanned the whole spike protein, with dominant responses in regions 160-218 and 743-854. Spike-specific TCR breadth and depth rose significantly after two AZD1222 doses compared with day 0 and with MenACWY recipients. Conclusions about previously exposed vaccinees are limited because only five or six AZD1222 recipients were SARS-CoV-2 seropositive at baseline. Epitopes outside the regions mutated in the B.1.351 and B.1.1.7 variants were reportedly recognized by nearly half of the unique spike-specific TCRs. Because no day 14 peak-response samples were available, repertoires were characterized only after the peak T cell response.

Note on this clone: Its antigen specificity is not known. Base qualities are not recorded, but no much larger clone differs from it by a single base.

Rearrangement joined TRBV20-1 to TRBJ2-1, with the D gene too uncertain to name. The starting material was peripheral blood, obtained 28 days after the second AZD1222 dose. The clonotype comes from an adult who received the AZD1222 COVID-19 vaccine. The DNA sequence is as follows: TGCAGTGCGGTCAACAACCGAGAGCAGTTCTTC. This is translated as CSAVNNREQFF.